The rows below give T cell receptor beta chains drawn from one sample of a study of cytomegalovirus exposure and HLA in healthy donors. Libraries were prepared by immunoSEQ multiplex PCR; TCRdb keeps only in-frame clonotypes and omits some of them. The repertoire holds about 55,000 clones, with 75% to 95% as singletons. Sequenced sample: PBMCs. The receptors originated from a man aged 18-30 years in good health and CMV-seronegative. Each CDR3 is given with its conserved first and last residue. D genes are given only for firm matches. A row's size may be missing; if present it is once, few, many or a size class.

>TRBD1|-|TRBJ2-2|TRBV28
CASSPRQGRLFF
TGTGCCAGCAGTCCCAGACAGGGTAGGCTGTTTTTT
>TRBD1|-|TRBJ2-1|TRBV5-6
CASSFHPGGSYNEQFF
TGTGCCAGCAGCTTCCACCCAGGGGGCTCCTACAATGAGCAGTTCTTC
>-|once|TRBJ2-7|TRBV30
CACQDLTYEQYF
TGTGCCTGCCAGGACTTAACCTACGAGCAGTACTTC
>-|once|TRBJ1-5|TRBV28
CASSLVRGGNQPQHF
TGTGCCAGCAGTTTGGTTAGGGGGGGGAATCAGCCCCAGCATTTT
>TRBD1|-|TRBJ1-1|TRBV4-2
CASSSQIAGGTEAFF
TGTGCCAGCAGCTCTCAGATAGCAGGGGGAACTGAAGCTTTCTTT
>TRBD1|-|TRBJ1-4|TRBV7-9
CASSLGTGGEKLFF
TGTGCCAGCAGCCTTGGGACAGGCGGGGAAAAACTGTTTTTT
>-|-|TRBJ2-1|TRBV27
CASSSQGRRANEQFF
TGTGCCAGCAGTTCACAGGGTCGGCGGGCCAATGAGCAGTTCTTC
>TRBD1|-|TRBJ1-3|TRBV7-2
CASSLDRGSGNTIYF
TGTGCCAGCAGCTTAGACAGGGGCTCTGGAAACACCATATATTTT
>-|-|TRBJ2-7|TRBV10-3
CAISPDRYEQYF
TGTGCCATCAGTCCAGACAGATACGAGCAGTACTTC
>-|-|TRBJ2-1|TRBV18
CASSPPEGVSYNEQFF
TGTGCCAGCTCACCACCGGAGGGAGTCTCCTACAATGAGCAGTTCTTC
>TRBD1|-|TRBJ2-7|TRBV6-1
CASSAGGTGGYEQYF
TGTGCCAGCAGCGCCGGAGGGACAGGGGGCTACGAGCAGTACTTC
>TRBD1|-|TRBJ1-3|TRBV5-1
CASSFTGTGANGGNTIYF
TGCGCCAGCAGCTTCACCGGGACAGGGGCAAACGGGGGAAACACCATATATTTT
>TRBD1|-|TRBJ1-1|TRBV6-5
CASSYSGTGATEAFF
TGTGCCAGCAGTTACTCTGGGACAGGGGCCACTGAAGCTTTCTTT
>TRBD1|-|TRBJ2-7|TRBV2
CASSFDRGVPKEQYF
TGTGCCAGCTCTTTTGACAGGGGGGTCCCAAAGGAGCAGTACTTC
>TRBD1|once|TRBJ2-5|TRBV10-1
CASSGGTGETQYF
TGCGCCAGCAGTGGGGGGACAGGGGAGACCCAGTACTTC
>-|-|TRBJ2-7|TRBV28
CASSFGAAGRDEQYF
TGTGCCAGCAGTTTCGGTGCGGCAGGGCGCGACGAGCAGTACTTC
>TRBD1|-|TRBJ1-4|TRBV28
CATLTGGAGRSYEKLFF
TGTGCCACTCTGACAGGGGGCGCGGGGCGGTCTTATGAAAAACTGTTTTTT
>TRBD1|-|TRBJ1-1|TRBV5-4
CASSLERTGDFEAFF
TGTGCCAGCAGCCTGGAACGGACAGGGGATTTTGAAGCTTTCTTT
>-|-|TRBJ2-7|TRBV15
CATSRDFLYEQYF
TGTGCCACCAGCAGAGATTTCCTGTACGAGCAGTACTTC
>TRBD2|once|TRBJ2-5|TRBV6-6
CASETSGYRMETQYF
TGTGCCAGTGAGACTAGCGGGTACCGTATGGAGACCCAGTACTTC
>-|-|TRBJ2-2|TRBV19
CATRGSPNTGELFF
TGTGCCACTCGGGGGAGCCCGAACACCGGGGAGCTGTTTTTT
>TRBD2|-|TRBJ2-7|TRBV6-5
CASSLTSFAYEQYF
TGTGCCAGCAGCCTGACTAGCTTTGCCTACGAGCAGTACTTC
>-|-|TRBJ1-1|TRBV11-2
CASSPAVMNTEAFF
TGTGCCAGCAGCCCCGCGGTTATGAACACTGAAGCTTTCTTT
>-|-|TRBJ1-1|TRBV6-5
CASRKGAVNTEAFF
TGTGCCAGCAGAAAAGGGGCAGTGAACACTGAAGCTTTCTTT
>-|-|TRBJ2-7|TRBV5-1
CASSLGRAGYEQYF
TGCGCCAGCAGCTTGGGGAGGGCCGGCTACGAGCAGTACTTC
>-|-|TRBJ1-3|TRBV11-2
CASSLLGPGSGNTIYF
TGTGCCAGCAGCTTATTAGGGCCAGGGTCAGGAAACACCATATATTTT
>TRBD1|-|TRBJ2-7|TRBV18
CASSPSQGVRTYEQYF
TGTGCCAGCTCACCAAGCCAGGGGGTCAGAACCTACGAGCAGTACTTC
>TRBD1|-|TRBJ1-1|TRBV7-9
CASSLVGTGDTEAFF
TGTGCCAGCAGCTTAGTGGGGACAGGTGACACTGAAGCTTTCTTT
>TRBD2|-|TRBJ2-7|TRBV9
CASSAGTSGIPEQYF
TGTGCCAGCAGCGCGGGGACTAGCGGGATTCCCGAGCAGTACTTC
>-|-|TRBJ2-1|TRBV28
CASSFPRSVQNNEQFF
TGTGCCAGCAGTTTCCCGAGGTCCGTTCAAAACAATGAGCAGTTCTTC
>TRBD1|-|TRBJ1-5|TRBV18
CASSPQGAGNQPQHF
TGTGCCAGCTCACCACAGGGGGCTGGCAATCAGCCCCAGCATTTT
>-|-|TRBJ1-5|TRBV6-6
CASSYGGNQPQHF
TGTGCCAGCAGTTATGGGGGGAATCAGCCCCAGCATTTT
>-|-|TRBJ1-2|TRBV27
CASRPSGGGGYTF
TGTGCCAGCCGACCCTCGGGGGGCGGTGGCTACACCTTC
>-|few|TRBJ1-4|TRBV6-1
CASSDRDTYEKLFF
TGTGCCAGCAGCGACCGGGACACATATGAAAAACTGTTTTTT
>-|-|TRBJ2-2|TRBV6-5
CASSYSAGELFF
TGTGCCAGCAGTTACTCTGCGGGGGAGCTGTTTTTT
>TRBD2|-|TRBJ2-5|TRBV7-7
CASSFLAGVWETQYF
TGTGCTAGCAGCTTCCTAGCGGGAGTTTGGGAGACCCAGTACTTC
>-|few|TRBJ1-4|TRBV18
CASSPQKTDRINEKLFF
TGTGCCAGCTCACCGCAAAAAACCGACAGGATTAATGAAAAACTGTTTTTT
>-|-|TRBJ2-4|TRBV27
CASSLGLKNIQYF
TGTGCCAGCAGTTTGGGCCTCAAAAACATTCAGTACTTC
>-|-|TRBJ2-1|TRBV13
CASSSGLNNEQFF
TGTGCCAGCAGCTCGGGACTTAATAATGAGCAGTTCTTC
>-|-|TRBJ2-2|TRBV5-4
CASSPPGSSNTGELFF
TGTGCCAGCAGCCCGCCAGGCTCCTCGAACACCGGGGAGCTGTTTTTT
>-|-|TRBJ1-5|TRBV19
CASSIKSGPYSNQPQHF
TGTGCCAGTAGTATAAAATCAGGCCCGTATAGCAATCAGCCCCAGCATTTT
>TRBD2|-|TRBJ2-7|TRBV27
CASKGLAESSSYEQYF
TGTGCCAGCAAAGGACTAGCGGAGAGCTCTTCCTACGAGCAGTACTTC
>TRBD1|-|TRBJ2-3|TRBV27
CASSRRQGLFRDTQYF
TGTGCCAGCAGTCGCCGACAGGGTCTGTTCAGAGATACGCAGTATTTT
>TRBD2|-|TRBJ2-7|TRBV7-9
CASSLGGSGRSYEQYF
TGTGCCAGCAGCTTAGGGGGTAGCGGGAGATCCTACGAGCAGTACTTC
>TRBD2|-|TRBJ2-4|TRBV7-2
CASSSIAGAKNIQYF
TGTGCCAGCAGCTCAATAGCGGGAGCCAAAAACATTCAGTACTTC
>TRBD2|-|TRBJ2-5|TRBV29-1
CSVRGGTSGAGETQYF
TGCAGCGTGAGGGGGGGGACTAGCGGAGCGGGTGAGACCCAGTACTTC
>-|-|TRBJ1-4|TRBV5-8
CASSFQNEKLFF
TGTGCCAGCAGCTTTCAAAATGAAAAACTGTTTTTT
>TRBD2|-|TRBJ2-3|TRBV30
CAWKWTSGTDTQYF
TGTGCCTGGAAATGGACTAGCGGCACAGATACGCAGTATTTT
>-|-|TRBJ2-2|TRBV10-3
CAISNPQGVGGELFF
TGTGCCATCAGCAATCCCCAAGGAGTTGGGGGGGAGCTGTTTTTT
>TRBD2|once|TRBJ2-3|TRBV19
CASSIRREGHTRTDTQYF
TGTGCCAGTAGTATTCGGAGGGAGGGCCACACTCGCACAGATACGCAGTATTTT
>TRBD1|few|TRBJ1-2|TRBV2
CASSGDDRGGLSGYTF
TGTGCCAGCAGTGGCGACGACAGGGGAGGTTTAAGCGGCTACACCTTC